One sample yielded the 15 T cell receptor beta chains listed below, sequenced in a study of cytomegalovirus exposure and HLA in healthy donors. Primers for the PCR totalled 60 Vbeta and 13 Jbeta. TCRdb's table, derived via immunoSEQ multiplex PCR, lists solely in-frame clones and lacks some. In the table there are just over 80,000 clones, under 80% of which are singletons. The specimen was PBMCs. These receptors originate from a man younger than 30 in good health and CMV-seropositive.

The V call is TRBV29-1, the J call TRBJ2-7; maybe TRBD2 (6 bases). Per germline, CDR1 SQVTM and CDR2 ANQGSEA. V was pared by 5 bases and J by 2 bases, with 19 bases between. This CDR3 comprises 15 residues. CDR3 sequence reads: CSVSVTGTSAYEQYF. CDR3 nucleotides: TGCAGCGTTTCTGTTACCGGGACTTCGGCCTACGAGCAGTACTTC.

This rearrangement joins TRBV6-6 to TRBJ1-2; tentatively, D is TRBD1 (5 bases). Trimming left V 2 bases short and J 4 bases short, with 11 bases between. CDR3 size: 14 residues. Germline CDR1 is MNHNY and CDR2 is SVGAGI (reference sequence). The chain's CDR3 is CASSYPGGTYGYTF. The CDR3 DNA reads TGTGCCAGCAGTTACCCCGGGGGGACCTATGGCTACACCTTC.

This chain connects TRBV2 to TRBJ2-1; 11 positions match TRBD2. The CDR3 consists of 18 residues. Trimming cost V 3 bases and J 0 bases; bases outside gene matches: 7. Germline CDR1 is SNHLY and CDR2 is FYNNEI. CDR3 nucleotides: TGTGCCAGCAGTGACCCTAGCGGGAGGTTCAGCTCCTACAATGAGCAGTTCTTC. Its protein is CASSDPSGRFSSYNEQFF.

The rearrangement uses TRBV7-6 and TRBJ2-7; TRBD2 matches at 11 bases. This CDR3 has 14 residues. Germline V gene data show CDR1 as SGHVS and CDR2 as FNYEAQ. Trimming removed 3 bases from V and 2 bases from J; junction bases left unmatched: 0. CDR3 sequence: CASSLTSGTYEQYF. The CDR3 coding sequence is TGTGCCAGCAGCTTGACTAGCGGGACCTACGAGCAGTACTTC.

The V call is TRBV7-2, the J call TRBJ2-7; possible D gene TRBD2, 5 bases. The CDR3 sequence is 13 residues long. Germline assignment: CDR1 SGHTA and CDR2 FQGNSA. Trimming took off 4 bases at V and 2 bases at J, with 9 bases between the two ends. CDR3 residues: CASSSGLPYEQYF. In nucleotides, the CDR3 is TGTGCCAGCAGCTCCGGACTCCCCTACGAGCAGTACTTC. Using reference TRBV7-2 and TRBJ2-7 for the parts outside the CDR3, the full variable domain is GAGVSQSPSNKVTEKGKDVELRCDPISGHTALYWYRQSLGQGLEFLIYFQGNSAPDKSGLPSDRFSAERTGGSVSTLTIQRTQQEDSAVYLCASSSGLPYEQYFGPGTRLTVT.

The chain recombines TRBV27 with TRBJ1-1, with D possibly matching TRBD1 (6 bases). CDR1 is MNHEY and CDR2 is SMNVEV in the germline V gene (reference sequence). Trimming removed 4 bases at V and 2 bases at J, with 8 bases between. The CDR3 sequence is 13 residues long. CDR3 amino acids: CASSSGVNTEAFF. CDR3 DNA: TGTGCCAGCAGTTCAGGGGTTAACACTGAAGCTTTCTTT.

This clone has only a few counts. The gene calls are TRBV10-3 and TRBJ2-3; D is unresolved. Germline V gene lookup returns CDR1 ENHRY and CDR2 SYGVKD. Trimming left V 3 bases short and J 1 base short, with 14 bases between. This CDR3 region has 16 residues. CDR3 DNA: TGTGCCATCAGTGACCCCTTCGAGAGCGGCACAGATACGCAGTATTTT. This codes for CAISDPFESGTDTQYF.

CDR3 region: CASRAGQANTEAFF. DNA for the CDR3: TGTGCCAGCAGGGCGGGACAGGCGAACACTGAAGCTTTCTTT. The rearrangement uses TRBV7-8 and TRBJ1-1, with 8 bases that match TRBD1. This CDR3 has 14 amino acids. Germline V gene data show CDR1 as SGHVS and CDR2 as FQNEAQ. J was trimmed by 1 base and V by 6 bases; bases with no gene match: 4.

V and J are TRBV5-8 and TRBJ2-3; D is perhaps TRBD1 (5 bases). Germline assignment: CDR1 SGHTS and CDR2 YDEGEE. Trimming removed 4 bases at V and 4 bases at J, with 19 bases between. The CDR3 has 16 residues. CDR3 in DNA: TGTGCCAGCAGCCTTGTGGGGCCTGTTATCTCAGATACGCAGTATTTT. Translation gives CASSLVGPVISDTQYF.

This clone turned up a few times. J is TRBJ1-4 and V is TRBV4-2, with a tentative D call TRBD1 (5 bases). CDR1 is LGHNA and CDR2 is YNFKEQ in the germline V gene. The CDR3 extends over 17 amino acids. Trimming stripped 1 base from V and 0 bases from J, with 12 bases between. The CDR3 sequence is CASSQGHSGTTNEKLFF. The CDR3 DNA reads TGTGCCAGCAGCCAAGGTCACTCAGGGACAACTAATGAAAAACTGTTTTTT.

V is TRBV7-3 and J is TRBJ2-5, with a tentative D call TRBD1 (6 bases). The CDR3 totals 13 residues. V was cut by 1 base and J by 5 bases, with 8 bases left in between. Germline CDR1 SGHTA, CDR2 FQGTGA. The CDR3 protein is CASSLSTGETQYF. The CDR3 bases are TGTGCCAGCAGCTTAAGTACAGGGGAGACCCAGTACTTC.

Details on this clone: Relative to the germline gene, one junction end is altered; a read error may explain this. Here the CDR3 DNA reads TGCGCCAGCAGTTTCCAGGGGATAGACACTGAAGCTTTCTTT. It is translated as CASSFQGIDTEAFF. The V call is TRBV27, the J call TRBJ1-1; tentatively, D is TRBD1 (6 bases). Germline V gene data show CDR1 as MNHEY and CDR2 as SMNVEV (reference sequence). The CDR3 extends over 14 amino acids.

The J gene is TRBJ1-1, the V gene TRBV18; D possibly corresponds to TRBD1 (5 bases). CDR1 KGHSH and CDR2 LQKENI come from the germline V gene. V was cut by 5 bases and J by 0 bases, with 13 bases left in between. The length of the CDR3 is 15 residues. CDR3 DNA: TGTGCCAGCTCATCACGGCCGACAGTGAACACTGAAGCTTTCTTT. This translates into CASSSRPTVNTEAFF.

V usage is TRBV11-2 and J usage is TRBJ2-7; a possible D gene is TRBD1 (6 bases). This CDR3 is 15 amino acids long. Germline CDR1 reads SGHAT; CDR2 reads FQNNGV. V lost 5 bases, J lost 2 bases, and 16 bases lay in between. The CDR3 nucleotides read TGTGCCAGCAGCCAGGCCTACGGGACACCCTACGAGCAGTACTTC. Translated: CASSQAYGTPYEQYF.

This clone has a handful of counts. V and J are TRBV4-1 and TRBJ2-1, with 10 bases matching TRBD2. CDR1 is MGHRA, CDR2 YSYEKL, per germline. With V trimmed by 2 bases and J by 1 base, 5 bases remained unmatched. The CDR3 is 17 amino acids. The CDR3 sequence: CASSQPIAGGSYNEQFF. CDR3 sequence (DNA): TGCGCCAGCAGCCAACCTATAGCGGGAGGTTCCTACAATGAGCAGTTCTTC.